A selection of T cell receptor beta chains follows, all from one sample in a study of blood T cells in healthy people across ages. One entry per CDR3 protein results from TCRdb running MiXCR on the 5' RACE reads. The data hold about 640,000 distinct CDR3 sequences, with approximately 30% observed a single time. The sample taken for sequencing was blood. The source is a woman over 75 in good health. CDR3s include the opening cysteine and the closing phenylalanine or tryptophan. Fields, in order: CDR3 protein, CDR3 DNA, V gene, CDR3 length, J gene, D gene, clone size. D genes are given only for firm matches. Some rows have no size entry. The others give once, few or many, or a class for an expanded clone.

CDR3: CASSAGGRVNTEAFF
DNA: TGTGCCAGCAGCGCGGGCGGCAGGGTGAACACTGAAGCTTTCTTT
V: TRBV9
length: 15
J: TRBJ1-1
D: -
size: -

CDR3: CASSQGTGGNEQFF
DNA: TGCGCCAGCAGCCAGGGGACAGGGGGCAATGAGCAGTTCTTC
V: TRBV5-1
length: 14
J: TRBJ2-1
D: TRBD1
size: many

CDR3: CSAREARDYPIAKNIQYF
DNA: TGCAGTGCTAGAGAGGCCAGAGACTACCCTATAGCCAAAAACATTCAGTACTTC
V: TRBV20-1
length: 18
J: TRBJ2-4
D: -
size: many

CDR3: CASSLGMSSNQPQHF
DNA: TGCGCCAGCAGCCTGGGTATGTCGAGCAATCAGCCCCAGCATTTT
V: TRBV5-1
length: 15
J: TRBJ1-5
D: -
size: many

CDR3: CASSFAETDTQYF
DNA: TGTGCCAGCAGCTTCGCAGAGACAGATACGCAGTATTTT
V: TRBV5-4
length: 13
J: TRBJ2-3
D: -
size: many

CDR3: CASSLALRGGGNEQFF
DNA: TGCGCCAGCAGCTTGGCCCTGCGGGGGGGAGGGAATGAGCAGTTCTTC
V: TRBV5-1
length: 16
J: TRBJ2-1
D: TRBD2
size: -

CDR3: CASSQDLRSSPLHF
DNA: TGTGCCAGCAGCCAAGATCTAAGGAGTTCACCCCTCCACTTT
V: TRBV14
length: 14
J: TRBJ1-6
D: -
size: many

CDR3: CSARDQRGRVRGGDLYGQYF
DNA: TGCAGTGCTAGAGATCAAAGAGGCAGGGTGAGGGGGGGAGATCTATACGGGCAGTACTTC
V: TRBV20-1
length: 20
J: TRBJ2-7
D: -
size: few

CDR3: CSARVAGGGTGERFF
DNA: TGCAGTGCTAGAGTAGCGGGGGGGGGCACCGGGGAGCGGTTTTTT
V: TRBV20-1
length: 15
J: TRBJ2-2
D: TRBD2
size: few

CDR3: CRARDSLAEAFF
DNA: TGCAGGGCGAGAGATTCGCTCGCTGAAGCTTTCTTT
V: TRBV20-1
length: 12
J: TRBJ1-1
D: -
size: -

CDR3: CASSPRLAGHSYNEQFF
DNA: TGTGCCAGCAGTCCCAGACTAGCGGGCCACTCCTACAATGAGCAGTTCTTC
V: TRBV12-3/TRBV12-4
length: 17
J: TRBJ2-1
D: TRBD2
size: many

CDR3: CASSVSGGRWETQYF
DNA: TGTGCCAGCAGCGTATCCGGGGGGAGGTGGGAGACCCAGTACTTC
V: TRBV9
length: 15
J: TRBJ2-5
D: TRBD2
size: many

CDR3: CAWRKTGGNGYTF
DNA: TGTGCCTGGAGAAAAACGGGGGGAAATGGCTACACCTTC
V: TRBV30
length: 13
J: TRBJ1-2
D: -
size: few

CDR3: CASSRSGGRGETQYF
DNA: TGTGCCAGCAGTCGATCGGGGGGGCGGGGGGAGACCCAGTACTTC
V: TRBV27
length: 15
J: TRBJ2-5
D: TRBD2
size: few

CDR3: CASSQGTLGSGANVLTF
DNA: TGCGCCAGCAGCCAAGGGACACTTGGCTCTGGGGCCAACGTCCTGACTTTC
V: TRBV4-1
length: 17
J: TRBJ2-6
D: -
size: -

CDR3: CSARDWDRGLSEAFF
DNA: TGCAGTGCTAGAGATTGGGACAGGGGGCTCTCTGAAGCTTTCTTT
V: TRBV20-1
length: 15
J: TRBJ1-1
D: TRBD1
size: -

CDR3: CAWKGGRGNEQFF
DNA: TGTGCCTGGAAAGGGGGCAGGGGTAATGAGCAGTTCTTC
V: TRBV30
length: 13
J: TRBJ2-1
D: TRBD1
size: -

CDR3: CSARDLASGRKQYF
DNA: TGCAGTGCTAGAGATCTAGCTAGCGGGAGGAAGCAGTACTTC
V: TRBV20-1
length: 14
J: TRBJ2-4
D: TRBD2
size: -

CDR3: CASSARLAGDQETQYF
DNA: TGTGCCAGCAGCGCGAGACTAGCGGGAGACCAAGAGACCCAGTACTTC
V: TRBV7-7
length: 16
J: TRBJ2-5
D: TRBD2
size: many

CDR3: CASSNPARGRGNEQYF
DNA: TGTGCCAGCAGCAACCCCGCTAGAGGGCGTGGGAACGAGCAGTACTTC
V: TRBV7-2
length: 16
J: TRBJ2-7
D: -
size: many

CDR3: CASSSSGEYEQYF
DNA: TGTGCCAGCAGTTCTTCAGGGGAGTACGAGCAGTACTTC
V: TRBV6-5
length: 13
J: TRBJ2-7
D: -
size: many

CDR3: CATSDVGRADEQFF
DNA: TGTGCCACCAGTGACGTCGGGAGGGCGGACGAGCAGTTCTTC
V: TRBV24-1
length: 14
J: TRBJ2-1
D: TRBD2
size: -